This passage covers 6 T cell receptor beta chains from one sample sequenced in a study of identifying expanded T cells in peripheral blood. Clones were read by immunoSEQ multiplex PCR, and TCRdb kept only the in-frame ones, dropping some. The data show around 120,000 clones, more than 85% seen once. What was sequenced was blood. These receptors came from a person aged 18 to 70 in good health.

The chain has TRBV19 and TRBJ1-3; D gene uncertain. V lost 5 bases, J lost 0 bases, and 11 bases lay in between. The V gene's germline CDR1 is LNHDA and CDR2 SQIVND (reference sequence). This CDR3 is 15 amino acids long. The CDR3 is CASSEAANSGNTIYF. The CDR3 nucleotides are TGTGCCAGTAGTGAGGCGGCGAACTCTGGAAACACCATATATTTT.

The V and J genes are TRBV11-2 and TRBJ1-3; no clear D. Trimming left V 4 bases short and J 0 bases short, with 7 bases between. CDR1 and CDR2 from the germline V gene are SGHAT and FQNNGV. There are 14 residues in the CDR3. As DNA, the CDR3 is TGTGCCAGCAGCTCACGGACCTCTGGAAACACCATATATTTT. This encodes CASSSRTSGNTIYF.

The chain couples TRBV4-3 to TRBJ2-7; D ambiguous. Germline CDR1 and CDR2: LGHNA and YSLEER. This CDR3 region has 15 residues. Between the trimmed V and J ends, which lost 0 bases and 3 bases, there was a span of 12 bases. CDR3 DNA sequence: TGCGCCAGCAGCCAAGATCGGAACAGACTCTACGAGCAGTACTTC. Protein product: CASSQDRNRLYEQYF.

The chain links TRBV2 to TRBJ1-3, with D hard to call. This CDR3 is built from 14 residues. Germline V gives CDR1 SNHLY, CDR2 FYNNEI. With 7 bases removed from V and 4 bases from J, the gap between germline ends came to 14 bases. The CDR3 nucleotides are TGTGCCAGCATTGGAGGGAGAGCGGGAAACACCATATATTTT. Translation: CASIGGRAGNTIYF.

The chain has TRBV7-2 and TRBJ2-5; D gene unclear. The CDR3 loop spans 14 amino acids. Germline CDR1 and CDR2: SGHTA and FQGNSA. Trimming removed 5 bases from V and 5 bases from J, with 15 bases in between. The CDR3 DNA is TGTGCCAGCAGCCAGTCCAGGAGCCCGGAGACCCAGTACTTC. It codes for CASSQSRSPETQYF.

The chain has TRBV11-2 and TRBJ1-1, with 9 bases identical to TRBD1. The CDR3 loop spans 14 amino acids. With V trimmed by 2 bases and J by 4 bases, 2 bases remained unmatched. The germline gives CDR1 SGHAT, CDR2 FQNNGV. The CDR3 DNA reads TGTGCCAGCAGCTTAAACAGGGGGCGCACTGAAGCTTTCTTT. It yields the protein CASSLNRGRTEAFF. Full variable domain (rest looked up from reference TRBV11-2 and TRBJ1-1): EAGVAQSPRYKIIEKRQSVAFWCNPISGHATLYWYQQILGQGPKLLIQFQNNGVVDDSQLPKDRFSAERLKGVDSTLKIQPAKLEDSAVYLCASSLNRGRTEAFFGQGTRLTVV.